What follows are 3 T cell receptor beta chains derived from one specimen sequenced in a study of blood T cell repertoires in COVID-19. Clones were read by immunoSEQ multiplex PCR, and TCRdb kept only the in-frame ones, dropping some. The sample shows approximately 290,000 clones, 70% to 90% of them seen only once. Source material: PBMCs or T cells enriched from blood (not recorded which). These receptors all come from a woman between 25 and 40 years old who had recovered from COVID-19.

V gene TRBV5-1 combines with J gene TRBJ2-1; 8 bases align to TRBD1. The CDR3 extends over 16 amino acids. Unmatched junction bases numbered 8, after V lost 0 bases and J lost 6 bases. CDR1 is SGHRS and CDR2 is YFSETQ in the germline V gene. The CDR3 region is CASSLVRTGSSNEQFF. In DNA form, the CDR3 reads TGCGCCAGCAGCTTGGTCCGGACAGGGTCAAGCAATGAGCAGTTCTTC.

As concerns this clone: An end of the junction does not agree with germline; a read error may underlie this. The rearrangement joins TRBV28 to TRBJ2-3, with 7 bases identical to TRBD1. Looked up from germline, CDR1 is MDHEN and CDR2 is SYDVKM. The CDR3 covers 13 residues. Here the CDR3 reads CASSYRVRTGQGF. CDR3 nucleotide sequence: TGTGCCAGCAGTTATAGGGTGCGGACAGGTCAGGGTTTT.

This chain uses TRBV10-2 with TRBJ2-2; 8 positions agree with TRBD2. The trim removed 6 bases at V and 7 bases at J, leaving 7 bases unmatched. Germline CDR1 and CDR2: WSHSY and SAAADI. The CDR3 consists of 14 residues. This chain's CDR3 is CASSGSGDSGELFF. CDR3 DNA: TGCGCCAGCAGCGGTAGCGGGGATAGCGGGGAGCTGTTTTTT.